The rows below give T cell receptor beta chains drawn from one sample of a study of response to subunit inactivated influenza vaccine. In TCRdb, the RT-PCR reads were re-called with MiXCR into one record per CDR3 protein. The data contain 450,000 to 600,000 distinct CDR3 sequences, approximately 17% of them singletons. The source material was CD4+ T cells sorted from PBMCs, sampled about 24 months after vaccination. The source of these receptors is a man between 50 and 69 years old who received an inactivated influenza vaccine. Both conserved end residues are part of each CDR3. A D gene is named only where the DNA matches it firmly. Some rows mark clone size as missing; the rest say once, few, many or name a class of expanded clone.

TRBJ2-2 | TRBV27 | NA | 13 | NA | TGTGCCAGCAGTTTACTGGGTTTCGGGGAGCTGTTTTTT | CASSLLGFGELFF
TRBJ2-7 | TRBV4-1 | NA | 12 | NA | TGCGCCAGCGGCTCAGGGTTAAGCGAGCAGTACTTC | CASGSGLSEQYF
TRBJ2-3 | TRBV20-1 | NA | 15 | NA | TGCAGTGCCCCCAGGGGCGGGACGATCACAGATACGCAGTATTTT | CSAPRGGTITDTQYF
TRBJ1-5 | TRBV6-1 | NA | 16 | NA | TGTGCCAGCAGACGCAGCCCCGCGGGGAAAAATCAGCCCCAGCATTTT | CASRRSPAGKNQPQHF
TRBJ2-3 | TRBV20-1 | NA | 14 | NA | TGCAGTGCCGCCGGGACCTTGAGCCCAGATACGCAGTATTTT | CSAAGTLSPDTQYF
TRBJ1-2 | TRBV20-1 | TRBD1 | 14 | NA | TGCAGTGCTAGTGATCAGGACAGGGACTATGGCTACACCTTC | CSASDQDRDYGYTF
TRBJ1-1 | TRBV10-3 | NA | 14 | NA | TGTGCCATCAGTGAGTCAGACGGGTACACTGAAGCTTTCTTT | CAISESDGYTEAFF
TRBJ2-5 | TRBV4-1 | TRBD2 | 15 | NA | TGCGCCAGCAGCCCTGGGACTAACCTTGAGGAGACCCAGTACTTC | CASSPGTNLEETQYF
TRBJ2-1 | TRBV7-2 | TRBD2 | 17 | NA | TGTGCCAGCAGCCACGCCCACCTAGCGGGGGGGCCAGTTGAGCAGTTCTTC | CASSHAHLAGGPVEQFF
TRBJ2-7 | TRBV7-2 | NA | 12 | few | TGTGCCAGCAGCTTAGCAAACGGCGAGCAGTACTTC | CASSLANGEQYF
TRBJ2-3 | TRBV4-2 | NA | 15 | NA | TGTGCCAGCAGCCGGGGGGAATCTAGCACAGATACGCAGTATTTT | CASSRGESSTDTQYF
TRBJ2-7 | TRBV5-1 | NA | 15 | many | TGCGCCAGCAGCTCCGACATGGGTCTCTCCTACGAGCAGTACTTC | CASSSDMGLSYEQYF
TRBJ2-5 | TRBV7-9 | NA | 15 | NA | TGTGCCAGCAGCCCTAAAATGGGGTACCAAGAGACCCAGTACTTC | CASSPKMGYQETQYF
TRBJ2-7 | TRBV20-1 | TRBD1 | 14 | NA | TGCAGTGCTCACGACAGGGCCTCTTTCTACGAGCAGTACTTC | CSAHDRASFYEQYF
TRBJ2-2 | TRBV14 | NA | 16 | few | TGTGCCAGCAGCCAAGAAAGGCCCAGTTTGGGCGGGGAGCTGTTTTTT | CASSQERPSLGGELFF
TRBJ2-2 | TRBV5-4 | TRBD1 | 16 | few | TGTGCCAGCAGCTCCGGACAGGGGGGAGGCGCCGGGGAGCTGTTTTTT | CASSSGQGGGAGELFF
TRBJ1-2 | TRBV7-9 | NA | 13 | NA | TGTGCCAGCAGCTTTGATGTAGGCTATGGCTACACCTTC | CASSFDVGYGYTF
TRBJ2-3 | TRBV25-1 | TRBD2 | 14 | many | TGTGCCACCGAGGCTAGCGGGGGGACAGATACGCAGTATTTT | CATEASGGTDTQYF
TRBJ2-1 | TRBV7-9 | NA | 15 | NA | TGTGCCAGCAGCTTACCTGGGGGACCGTTCAATGAGCAGTTCTTC | CASSLPGGPFNEQFF
TRBJ1-5 | TRBV24-1 | NA | 12 | many | TGTGCCACCAGTGACGGGGTCCAGCCCCAGCATTTT | CATSDGVQPQHF
TRBJ2-2 | TRBV6-5 | TRBD1 | 18 | few | TGTGCCAGCAGTTACTCGAGGGACAGGGGGCTGAACACCGGGGAGCTGTTTTTT | CASSYSRDRGLNTGELFF
TRBJ1-1 | TRBV6-2/TRBV6-3 | NA | 15 | NA | TGTGCCAGCAGACCGGACGGCCTAATGAACACTGAAGCTTTCTTT | CASRPDGLMNTEAFF
TRBJ2-7 | TRBV4-2 | TRBD2 | 17 | many | TGTGCCAGCAGCCAAGGGCTGGGCGGGAGGTTCCGCTACGAGCAGTACTTC | CASSQGLGGRFRYEQYF
TRBJ2-3 | TRBV28 | NA | 13 | many | TGTGCCAGCAGTTCCCTTTGGGCAGATACGCAGTATTTT | CASSSLWADTQYF
TRBJ2-1 | TRBV9 | TRBD2 | 15 | NA | TGTGCCAGCAGCGTAGGGACTAGTCTCCACAATGAGCAGTTCTTC | CASSVGTSLHNEQFF
TRBJ1-2 | TRBV20-1 | TRBD1 | 14 | few | TGCAGTGCCGAGGGGACAGCAACTAACTATGGCTACACCTTC | CSAEGTATNYGYTF
TRBJ2-6 | TRBV25-1 | NA | 17 | NA | TGTGCCAGCAGTGACAGCTCGGACAGCTCTGGGGCCAACGTCCTGACTTTC | CASSDSSDSSGANVLTF
TRBJ2-3 | TRBV20-1 | NA | 16 | NA | TGCAGTGCTAGAGATACCAGGGGTCGAGGCACAGATACGCAGTATTTT | CSARDTRGRGTDTQYF
TRBJ2-1 | TRBV7-2 | TRBD2 | 17 | many | TGTGCCAGCAGCTTAGCTAGCGGGGGGAGCTCCTACAATGAGCAGTTCTTC | CASSLASGGSSYNEQFF
TRBJ1-5 | TRBV7-2 | NA | 13 | NA | TGTGCCAGCAGCCTAACGGGGACTCAGCCCCAGCAGTTT | CASSLTGTQPQQF
TRBJ1-5 | TRBV28 | TRBD1 | 16 | NA | TGTGCCAGCAGTGGGGACAGTTTTAGAAGCAATCAGCCCCAGCATTTT | CASSGDSFRSNQPQHF
TRBJ2-5 | TRBV28 | TRBD1 | 16 | NA | TGTGCCAGCAGTTCCCCTAGGACAGGGTTGTCGGAGACCCAGTACTTC | CASSSPRTGLSETQYF
TRBJ2-2 | TRBV5-1 | TRBD1 | 16 | many | TGCGCCAGCAACGATGGACAGGAACAAAACACCGGGGAGCTGTTTTTT | CASNDGQEQNTGELFF
TRBJ2-3 | TRBV20-1 | NA | 12 | NA | TGCAGTGCTACCATATCGTCGGATACGCAGTATTTT | CSATISSDTQYF
TRBJ1-4 | TRBV7-2 | NA | 15 | NA | TGTGCCAGCAGCACACAGGGTGGCACTAATGAAAAACTGTTTTTT | CASSTQGGTNEKLFF
TRBJ2-1 | TRBV20-1 | NA | 13 | NA | TGCAGTGCCACGCGACTCCCTGGTAATGAGCAGTTCTTC | CSATRLPGNEQFF
TRBJ2-6 | TRBV15 | NA | 14 | NA | TGTGCCACCAGCAAGCCCTCTGGGGCCAACGTCCTGACTTTC | CATSKPSGANVLTF
TRBJ2-2 | TRBV6-5 | NA | 13 | few | TGTGCCAGCAGTTTAGCCCTCCGGGGGGAGCTGTTTTTT | CASSLALRGELFF
TRBJ1-2 | TRBV4-1 | TRBD1 | 11 | NA | TGCGCCAGCAGGCAGGGGGGAGGCTACACCTTC | CASRQGGGYTF
TRBJ2-2 | TRBV20-1 | NA | 14 | few | TGCAGTGCTAGAGTCGGCCCGAACACCGGGGAGCTGTTTTTT | CSARVGPNTGELFF
TRBJ2-2 | TRBV12-3/TRBV12-4 | NA | 12 | few | TGTGCCAGCGGGATTAACACCGGGGAGCTGTTTTTT | CASGINTGELFF
TRBJ2-7 | TRBV6-2/TRBV6-3 | TRBD1 | 15 | NA | TGTGCCAGCAGTACCTATGACAGGGGGCTCTTCGAGCAGTACTTC | CASSTYDRGLFEQYF
TRBJ2-7 | TRBV20-1 | NA | 13 | NA | TGCAGTGCTAGAGATCCCAGGGCCTACGAGCAGTACTTC | CSARDPRAYEQYF
TRBJ1-5 | TRBV6-2/TRBV6-3 | TRBD1 | 16 | few | TGTGCCAGCAGCGGAAGGGACAGGTATCCTAATCAGCCCCAGCATTTT | CASSGRDRYPNQPQHF
TRBJ1-2 | TRBV24-1 | NA | 15 | many | TGTGCCACCAGTGACGAACAGGGTCCAAGCGTTGGCTACACCTTC | CATSDEQGPSVGYTF
TRBJ1-1 | TRBV10-3 | NA | 13 | NA | TGTGCCATCAATTGGAGTATGAACACTGAAGCTTTCTTT | CAINWSMNTEAFF
TRBJ2-1 | TRBV18 | TRBD2 | 21 | few | TGTGCCAGCTCCGAACAGGCGACTAGCGGGAGGTTTAGAGGGACCCTCAATGAGCAGTTCTTC | CASSEQATSGRFRGTLNEQFF
TRBJ2-6 | TRBV5-8 | NA | 17 | NA | TGTGCCAGCAGCTTGAGGCTTACCAACTCTGGGGCCAACGTCCTGACTTTC | CASSLRLTNSGANVLTF
TRBJ2-7 | TRBV19 | NA | 14 | many | TGTGCCAGTAGTGTACGGACTTTCTTGGACGAGCAGTACTTC | CASSVRTFLDEQYF
TRBJ2-4 | TRBV10-3 | NA | 17 | NA | TGTGCCATCAGTGAGTCTCGTGATGGGACAGCCAAAAACATTCAGTACTTC | CAISESRDGTAKNIQYF
TRBJ2-1 | TRBV3-1 | NA | 14 | many | TGTGCTACCCGGGGGAAATCGAGTCTCCATGAGCAGTTCTTC | CATRGKSSLHEQFF
TRBJ2-7 | TRBV5-1 | NA | 14 | few | TGCGCCAGCAGCTTGACTTACGGCGCCTACGAGCAGTACTTC | CASSLTYGAYEQYF
TRBJ2-2 | TRBV15 | TRBD2 | 16 | few | TGTGCCACCAGCAGAGGGTCCCTAGCGGGAGCCGGGGAGCTGTTTTTT | CATSRGSLAGAGELFF
TRBJ2-1 | TRBV6-1 | TRBD2 | 19 | few | TGTGCCAGCAGTCCCCAGGTGGCTCTAGCGGAAAGCTCCTACAATGAGCAGTTCTTC | CASSPQVALAESSYNEQFF
TRBJ1-6 | TRBV7-2 | TRBD1 | 14 | NA | TGTGCCAGCAGCTTCGGACAGGCGGATTCACCCCTCCACTTT | CASSFGQADSPLHF